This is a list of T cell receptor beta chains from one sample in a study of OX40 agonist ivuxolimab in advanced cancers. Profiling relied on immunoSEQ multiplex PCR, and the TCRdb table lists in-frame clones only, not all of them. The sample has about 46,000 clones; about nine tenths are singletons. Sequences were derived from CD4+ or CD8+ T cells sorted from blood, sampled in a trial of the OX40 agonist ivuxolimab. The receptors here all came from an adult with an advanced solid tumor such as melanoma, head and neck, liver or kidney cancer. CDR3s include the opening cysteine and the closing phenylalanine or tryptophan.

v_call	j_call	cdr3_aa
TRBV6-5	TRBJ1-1	CASSPDTEAFF
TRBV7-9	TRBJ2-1	CASSLVGGYYNEQFF
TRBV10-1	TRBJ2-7	CASSEFTTTGRPYEQYF
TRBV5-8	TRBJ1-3	CASSFGSSGNTIYF
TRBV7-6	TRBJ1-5	CASSSYPRGPLDNQPQHF
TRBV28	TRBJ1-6	CASSTKFRWDRGSDSPLHF
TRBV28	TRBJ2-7	CASSLGGASSYEQYF
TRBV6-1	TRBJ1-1	CASSDQDRDWTEAFF
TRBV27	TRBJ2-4	CASSPGRAKNIQYF
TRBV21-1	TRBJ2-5	CASSPKGLAKYQETQYF
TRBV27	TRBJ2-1	CASSLTGTGEQFF
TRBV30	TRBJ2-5	CAWSSGLAGEETQYF
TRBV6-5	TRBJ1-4	CASSYSRDGREKLFF
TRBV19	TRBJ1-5	CASSTTGYGDQPQHF
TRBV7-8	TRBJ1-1	CASSSLETLKGTEAFF
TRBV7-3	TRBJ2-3	CASSLSGLAGGDTQYF
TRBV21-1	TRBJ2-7	CASSKAAHEQYF
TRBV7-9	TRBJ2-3	CASRRQGGVTDTQYF
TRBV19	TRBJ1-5	CASIRGSNSNQPQHF
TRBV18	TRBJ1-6	CASSPFNDSPLHF
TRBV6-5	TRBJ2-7	CASSKTGWGYEQYF
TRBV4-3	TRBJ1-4	CASSPGQGGEKLFF
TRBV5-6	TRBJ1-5	CASSLGNQPQHF
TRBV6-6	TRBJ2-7	CASSYSAGGASKEQYF
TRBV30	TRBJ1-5	CAWTTEDGQPQHF
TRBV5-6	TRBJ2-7	CASSVGQGEYEQYF
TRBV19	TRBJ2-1	CASSIKRQGGRNEQFF
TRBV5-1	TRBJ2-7	CASSLQGYEQYF
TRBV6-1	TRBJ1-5	CASSEGTGPGQPQHF
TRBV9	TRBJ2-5	CASSEGQQETQYF
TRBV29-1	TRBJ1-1	CSVPPNTEAFF
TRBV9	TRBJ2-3	CASSVGLGLATSTDTQYF
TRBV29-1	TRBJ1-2	CSVETPTGYGYTF
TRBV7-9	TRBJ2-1	CASSLDRDNEQFF
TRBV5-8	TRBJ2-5	CASSFQETQYF
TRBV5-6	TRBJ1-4	CASSSLTQAWDEKLFF
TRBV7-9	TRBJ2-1	CASSSETSGGSSSYNEQFF
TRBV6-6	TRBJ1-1	CASSYSGRANTEAFF
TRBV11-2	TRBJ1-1	CASSYQGALNTEAFF
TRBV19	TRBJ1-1	CASSSGTGAPSTEAFF